Each of the 16 T cell receptor beta chains below was sequenced from the same sample in a study of cytomegalovirus exposure and HLA in healthy donors. The PCR made use of 60 Vbeta and 13 Jbeta primers. TCRdb's table, derived via immunoSEQ multiplex PCR, lists solely in-frame clones and lacks some. The sample holds over 75,000 clones, approximately 72% seen once. The source material was PBMCs. The origin of the receptors is a man aged 40-49 years in good health and CMV-seropositive.

The chain employs TRBV14 and TRBJ2-5, with TRBD2 matching over 7 bases. The length of the CDR3 is 13 residues. The junction had 9 bases not matched to a gene; V was cut back by 4 bases and J by 10 bases. Germline CDR1 SGHDN, CDR2 FVKESK. The CDR3 sequence: CASSPCGSGNQYF. The CDR3 DNA is TGTGCCAGCAGCCCCTGCGGGAGCGGGAACCAGTACTTC. The complete variable domain, with remaining parts taken from reference TRBV14 and TRBJ2-5, reads EAGVTQFPSHSVIEKGQTVTLRCDPISGHDNLYWYRRVMGKEIKFLLHFVKESKQDESGMPNNRFLAERTGGTYSTLKVQPAELEDSGVYFCASSPCGSGNQYFGPGTRLLVL.

J is TRBJ2-3 and V is TRBV29-1; D is unresolved. The CDR3 covers 12 residues. Trimming left V 6 bases short and J 2 bases short, with 9 bases between. Germline loops: CDR1 SQVTM, CDR2 ANQGSEA. The CDR3 reads CSVIQYTDTQYF. In DNA, the CDR3 is TGCAGCGTAATACAATACACAGATACGCAGTATTTT.

The chain is built from TRBV12-5 and TRBJ1-5; unclear D gene. The CDR3 is 14 amino acids. Germline CDR1 reads LGHNT; CDR2 reads FRNRAP. The V end was cut by 2 bases, the J end by 3 bases, with 8 bases between. This CDR3 is CASGLSAINQPQHF. In DNA form, the CDR3 reads TGTGCTAGTGGTTTGTCCGCTATCAATCAGCCCCAGCATTTT.

The J gene is TRBJ1-4, the V gene TRBV5-4; the D gene is possibly TRBD1 (5 bases). From germline, CDR1 is SGHNT and CDR2 YYREEE (reference sequence). Trimming left V 4 bases short and J 3 bases short, with 13 bases between. The CDR3 extends over 15 amino acids. The chain's CDR3 is CASSQRTQANEKLFF. Here the CDR3 DNA reads TGTGCCAGCAGCCAAAGGACACAAGCTAATGAAAAACTGTTTTTT.

In its sample, this clone was seen once. The chain joins TRBV7-8 to TRBJ2-7; the match to TRBD1 covers 7 bases. Germline V CDR1 and CDR2: SGHVS, FQNEAQ. V lost 2 bases and J lost 2; bases outside the gene matches: 3. The CDR3 spans 14 residues. CDR3 protein: CASSLTGVPYEQYF. CDR3 sequence (DNA): TGTGCCAGCAGCTTAACAGGGGTCCCCTACGAGCAGTACTTC.

This chain connects TRBV2 to TRBJ2-7, with TRBD1 matching 7 bases. J lost 6 bases, V lost 2 bases, and 7 bases had no gene match. CDR1 is SNHLY, CDR2 FYNNEI, per germline. The CDR3 spans 14 residues. CDR3 region: CASSERQGVFEQYF. As DNA, the CDR3 is TGTGCCAGCAGTGAAAGGCAGGGGGTCTTCGAGCAGTACTTC.

The rearrangement joins TRBV19 to TRBJ1-2; the D gene is possibly TRBD1 (6 bases). This CDR3 region has 14 residues. V was shortened by 6 bases and J by 4 bases, with 15 bases between the two germline ends. Germline CDR1 and CDR2: LNHDA and SQIVND (reference sequence). The CDR3 DNA reads as TGTGCCAGTAGCCGGACCCGGGGGGCCTATGGCTACACCTTC. Protein product: CASSRTRGAYGYTF.

V and J are TRBV4-1 and TRBJ1-1, with 9 bases aligning to TRBD1. This CDR3 has 15 amino acids. Germline CDR1 is MGHRA and CDR2 is YSYEKL. Losses at the gene ends were 2 bases for V and 4 bases for J; bases not matched to a gene: 5. Written as DNA, the CDR3 is TGCGCCAGCAGCCAACCAACAGGGGGCATCACTGAAGCTTTCTTT. It yields the protein CASSQPTGGITEAFF.

The V gene is TRBV27, the J gene TRBJ2-5; TRBD2 matches 7 bases. Trimming removed 4 bases from V and 1 base from J; junction bases left unmatched: 3. Germline V gene sequence: CDR1 MNHEY, CDR2 SMNVEV (reference sequence). There are 14 residues in the CDR3. The CDR3 DNA reads TGTGCCAGCAGTTCCACTAGCGCCCAAGAGACCCAGTACTTC. Amino acids: CASSSTSAQETQYF.

The chain is built from TRBV11-2 and TRBJ1-6, with a tentative D call TRBD1 (5 bases). CDR1 and CDR2 from the germline V gene are SGHAT and FQNNGV. Trimming took 9 bases from V and 10 from J, leaving 25 bases between them. The CDR3 spans 16 residues. Here the CDR3 DNA reads TGTGCCAGTCGGAACGGTGGGGCGGGGGGGTGGTCACCCCTCCACTTT. It specifies CASRNGGAGGWSPLHF.

This sequence joins TRBV21-1 and TRBJ2-1; TRBD2 was called by the table and not checked on the DNA. TRBV21-1 is marked as a pseudogene. This CDR3 is built from 16 residues. The CDR3 coding sequence is TGTGCCAGCAGCAAAGTATCTCGGGTTCCCTACAATGAGCAGTTCTTC. Protein product: CASSKVSRVPYNEQFF.

The chain employs TRBV7-2 and TRBJ2-2; TRBD2 matches at 9 bases. This CDR3 is 16 amino acids long. The J segment lost 5 bases and the V segment lost 5 bases, leaving 9 bases of the junction unmatched. Germline CDR1 is SGHTA and CDR2 is FQGNSA. The CDR3 DNA sequence: TGTGCCAGCAGCCGGGGCGGGGGGGCATATACCGGGGAGCTGTTTTTT. It encodes CASSRGGGAYTGELFF.

The chain combines TRBV5-4 with TRBJ2-5; 8 positions match TRBD2. The V segment lost 3 bases and the J segment 4 bases; nucleotides outside the gene matches: 5. The germline CDR1 and CDR2 sequences are SGHNT and YYREEE (reference sequence). The CDR3 length is 14 residues. The DNA for the CDR3 is TGTGCCAGCAGCTCTGCGGGGGGTGGAGAGACCCAGTACTTC. Translated, it gives CASSSAGGGETQYF.

This clone has just a few counts. The chain employs TRBV6-5 and TRBJ2-7; D gene ambiguous. V lost 2 bases, J lost 6 bases, and 5 bases lay in between. CDR1 and CDR2 (germline): MNHEY, SVGAGI. The CDR3 length is 11 residues. CDR3 in DNA: TGTGCCAGCAGTTACGGAGCCGAGCAGTACTTC. Translating it yields CASSYGAEQYF.

This clone occurred a few times. This chain uses TRBV4-1 with TRBJ1-4; possible D gene TRBD1, 6 bases. V was cut by 5 bases and J by 6 bases, with 16 bases left in between. Germline CDR1 is MGHRA and CDR2 is YSYEKL. The CDR3 covers 15 residues. CDR3 sequence (DNA): TGCGCCAGCAGCAGAGGTCGGGCAGGGGATGAAAAACTGTTTTTT. It codes for CASSRGRAGDEKLFF.

The genes are TRBV7-3 and TRBJ2-2; 7 positions match TRBD2. The CDR3 is 14 amino acids. Germline V gene data show CDR1 as SGHTA and CDR2 as FQGTGA. V gave up 8 bases and J gave up 6 bases; unmatched junction bases: 9. CDR3 in amino acids: CASRWGGKAGELFF. Here the CDR3 DNA reads TGTGCCAGCCGATGGGGGGGAAAAGCCGGGGAGCTGTTTTTT.